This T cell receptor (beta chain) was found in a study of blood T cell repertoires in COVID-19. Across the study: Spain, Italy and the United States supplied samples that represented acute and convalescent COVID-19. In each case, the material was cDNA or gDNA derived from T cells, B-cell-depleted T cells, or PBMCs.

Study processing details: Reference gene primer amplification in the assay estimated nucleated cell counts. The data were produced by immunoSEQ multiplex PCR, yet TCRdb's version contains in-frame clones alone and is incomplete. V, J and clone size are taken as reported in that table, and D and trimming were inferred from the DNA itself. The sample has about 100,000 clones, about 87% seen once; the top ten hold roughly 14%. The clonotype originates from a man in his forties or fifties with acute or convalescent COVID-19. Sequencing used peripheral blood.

The CDR3 sequence is CAISEWGPADTQYF. Written as DNA, the CDR3 is TGTGCCATCAGTGAGTGGGGCCCGGCAGATACGCAGTATTTT. This rearrangement joins TRBV10-3 to TRBJ2-3; D possibly corresponds to TRBD1 (5 bases). V dropped 1 base and J dropped 4 bases, with 9 bases sitting between them. In germline, CDR1 is ENHRY, CDR2 SYGVKD. The CDR3 loop spans 14 amino acids.